This TCR beta chain was sequenced in a study of cytotoxic CD8 clonotypes in ibrutinib-treated CLL. Study context: Of the patients, 11 were relapsed/refractory, about 15 treatment-naive and 17 to 18 IGHV unmutated.

Libraries were prepared by immunoSEQ multiplex PCR; TCRdb keeps only in-frame clonotypes and omits some of them. This table holds hundreds of thousands of clones, under 75% found once. The study, taken as a whole, reports: A rise in clonality was seen at ibrutinib response, and a fall back toward baseline was seen at progression.

Cryopreserved PBMCs were the source of around 2 micrograms of genomic DNA, which went to TCR beta libraries. CDR1 is MDHEN and CDR2 is SYDVKM in the germline V gene. This CDR3 is 18 amino acids long. V lost 5 bases, J lost 2 bases, and 16 bases stayed unmatched. A remark on this clone: As yet, its antigen is unknown.

The input for sequencing was PBMCs, taken after 24 months of ibrutinib treatment. The receptor comes from a human donor with chronic lymphocytic leukemia. J is TRBJ2-7 and V is TRBV28, with 9 positions matching TRBD2. The CDR3 sequence is CASSGLAGSPGGPYEQYF. In DNA form, the CDR3 reads TGTGCCAGCAGTGGGCTAGCGGGATCTCCCGGTGGCCCCTACGAGCAGTACTTC.